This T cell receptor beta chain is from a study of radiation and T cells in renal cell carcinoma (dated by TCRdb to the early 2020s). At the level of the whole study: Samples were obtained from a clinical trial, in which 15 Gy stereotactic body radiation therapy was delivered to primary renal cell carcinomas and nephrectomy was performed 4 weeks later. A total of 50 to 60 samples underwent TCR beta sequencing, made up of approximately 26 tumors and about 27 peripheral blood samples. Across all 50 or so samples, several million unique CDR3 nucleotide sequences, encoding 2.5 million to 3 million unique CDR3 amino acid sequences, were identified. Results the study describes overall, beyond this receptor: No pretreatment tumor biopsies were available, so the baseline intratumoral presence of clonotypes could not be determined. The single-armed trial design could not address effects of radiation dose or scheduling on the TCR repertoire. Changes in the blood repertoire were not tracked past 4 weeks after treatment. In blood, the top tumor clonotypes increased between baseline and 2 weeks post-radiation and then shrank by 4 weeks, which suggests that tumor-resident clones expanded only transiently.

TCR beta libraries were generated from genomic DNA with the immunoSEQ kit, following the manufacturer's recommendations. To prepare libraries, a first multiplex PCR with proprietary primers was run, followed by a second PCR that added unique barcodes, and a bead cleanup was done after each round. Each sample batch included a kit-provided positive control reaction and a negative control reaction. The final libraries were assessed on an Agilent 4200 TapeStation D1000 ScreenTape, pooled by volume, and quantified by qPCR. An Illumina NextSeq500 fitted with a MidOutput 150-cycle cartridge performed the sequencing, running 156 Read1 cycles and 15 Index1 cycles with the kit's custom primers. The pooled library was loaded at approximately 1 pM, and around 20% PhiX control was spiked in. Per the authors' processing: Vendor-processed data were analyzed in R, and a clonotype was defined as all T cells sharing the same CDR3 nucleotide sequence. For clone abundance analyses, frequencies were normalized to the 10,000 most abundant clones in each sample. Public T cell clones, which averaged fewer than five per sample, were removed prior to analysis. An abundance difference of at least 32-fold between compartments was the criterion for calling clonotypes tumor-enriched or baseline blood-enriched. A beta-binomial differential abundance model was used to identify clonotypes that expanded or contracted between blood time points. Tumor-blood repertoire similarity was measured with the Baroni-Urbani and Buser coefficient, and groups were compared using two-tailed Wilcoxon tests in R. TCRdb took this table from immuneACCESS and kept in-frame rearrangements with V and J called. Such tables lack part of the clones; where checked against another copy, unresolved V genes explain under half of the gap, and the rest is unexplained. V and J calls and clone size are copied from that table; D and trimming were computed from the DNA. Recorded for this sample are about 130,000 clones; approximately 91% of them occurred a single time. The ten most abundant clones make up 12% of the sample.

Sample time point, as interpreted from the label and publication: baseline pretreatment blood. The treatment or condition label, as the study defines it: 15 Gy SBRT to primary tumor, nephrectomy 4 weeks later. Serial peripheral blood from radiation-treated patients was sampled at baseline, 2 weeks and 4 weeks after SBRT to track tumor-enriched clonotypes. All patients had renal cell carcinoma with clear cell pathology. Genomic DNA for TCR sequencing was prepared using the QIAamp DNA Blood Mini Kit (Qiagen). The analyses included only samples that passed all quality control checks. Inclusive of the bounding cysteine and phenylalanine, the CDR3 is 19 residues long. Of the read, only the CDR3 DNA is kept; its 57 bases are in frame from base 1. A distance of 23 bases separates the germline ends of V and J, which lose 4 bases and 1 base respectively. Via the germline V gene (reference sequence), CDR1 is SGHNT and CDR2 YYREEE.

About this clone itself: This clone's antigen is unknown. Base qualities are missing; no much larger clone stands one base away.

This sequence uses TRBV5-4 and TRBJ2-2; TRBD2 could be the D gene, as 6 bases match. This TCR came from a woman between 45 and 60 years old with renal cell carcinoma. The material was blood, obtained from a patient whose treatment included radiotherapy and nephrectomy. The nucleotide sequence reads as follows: TGTGCCAGCAGCCCCTATTGGCGGGGTCCTAGATTGAACACCGGGGAGCTGTTTTTT. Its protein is CASSPYWRGPRLNTGELFF.